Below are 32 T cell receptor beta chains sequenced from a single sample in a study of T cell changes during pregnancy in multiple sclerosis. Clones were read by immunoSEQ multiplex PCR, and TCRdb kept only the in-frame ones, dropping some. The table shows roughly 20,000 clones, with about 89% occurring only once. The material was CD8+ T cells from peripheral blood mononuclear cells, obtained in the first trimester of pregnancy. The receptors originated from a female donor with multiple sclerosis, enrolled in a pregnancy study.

Written as DNA, the CDR3 is TGTGCCAGCCGAGGGGGCTACGAGCAGTACTTC. This sequence encodes CASRGGYEQYF. The chain employs TRBV25-1 and TRBJ2-7; possibly TRBD1 for D (6 bases). The CDR3 is 11 amino acids. Trimming pared 8 bases from V and 3 bases from J, leaving 8 bases between. Germline V lookup: CDR1 MGHDK, CDR2 SYGVNS.

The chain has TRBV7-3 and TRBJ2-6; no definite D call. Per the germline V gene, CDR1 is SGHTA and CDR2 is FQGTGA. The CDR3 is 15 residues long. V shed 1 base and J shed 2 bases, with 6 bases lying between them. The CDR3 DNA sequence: TGTGCCAGCAGCTTAAGCGGAACTGGGGCCAACGTCCTGACTTTC. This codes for CASSLSGTGANVLTF.

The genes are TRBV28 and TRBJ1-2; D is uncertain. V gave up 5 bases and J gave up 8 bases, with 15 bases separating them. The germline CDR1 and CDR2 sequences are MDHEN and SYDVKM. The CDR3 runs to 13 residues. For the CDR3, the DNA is TGTGCCAGCAGTCTACCATATTCGAGGGGCTACACCTTC. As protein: CASSLPYSRGYTF.

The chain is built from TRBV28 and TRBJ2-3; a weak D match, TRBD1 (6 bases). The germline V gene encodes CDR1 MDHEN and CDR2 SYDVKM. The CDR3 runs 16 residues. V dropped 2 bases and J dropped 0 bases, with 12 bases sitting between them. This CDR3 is CASSLPRGGSTDTQYF. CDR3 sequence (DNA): TGTGCCAGCAGTTTACCTAGAGGGGGTAGCACAGATACGCAGTATTTT.

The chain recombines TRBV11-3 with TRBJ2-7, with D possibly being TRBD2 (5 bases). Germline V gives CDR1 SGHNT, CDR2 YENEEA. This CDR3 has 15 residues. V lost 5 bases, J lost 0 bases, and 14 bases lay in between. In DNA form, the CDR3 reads TGTGCCAGCAGCATAATGGGAGAACCCTCCTACGAGCAGTACTTC. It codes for CASSIMGEPSYEQYF. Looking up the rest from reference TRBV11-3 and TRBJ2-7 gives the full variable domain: EAGVVQSPRYKIIEKKQPVAFWCNPISGHNTLYWYLQNLGQGPELLIRYENEEAVDDSQLPKDRFSAERLKGVDSTLKIQPAELGDSAVYLCASSIMGEPSYEQYFGPGTRLTVT.

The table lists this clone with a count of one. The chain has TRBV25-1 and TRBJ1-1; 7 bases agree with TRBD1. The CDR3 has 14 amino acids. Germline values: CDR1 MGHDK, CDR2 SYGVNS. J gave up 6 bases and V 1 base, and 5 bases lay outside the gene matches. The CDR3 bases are TGTGCCAGCAGTGAATTAAAGGGGGCATCTGAAGCTTTCTTT. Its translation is CASSELKGASEAFF.

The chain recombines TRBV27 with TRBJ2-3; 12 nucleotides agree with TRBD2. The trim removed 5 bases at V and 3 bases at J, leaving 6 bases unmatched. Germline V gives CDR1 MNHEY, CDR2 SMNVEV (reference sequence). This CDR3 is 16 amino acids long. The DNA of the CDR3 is TGTGCCAGCAGTCGGCAACTAGCGGGAGGAACAGATACGCAGTATTTT. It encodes CASSRQLAGGTDTQYF.

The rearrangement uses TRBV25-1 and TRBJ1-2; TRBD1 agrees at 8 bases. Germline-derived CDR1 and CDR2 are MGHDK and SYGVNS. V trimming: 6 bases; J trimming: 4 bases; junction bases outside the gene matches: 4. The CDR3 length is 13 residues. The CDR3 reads CASRATGGYGYTF. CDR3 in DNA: TGTGCCAGCAGAGCCACAGGGGGCTATGGCTACACCTTC.

The CDR3 spells CASSLTANQPQHF. CDR3 DNA sequence: TGTGCCAGCAGCTTGACAGCTAATCAGCCCCAGCATTTT. V gene TRBV7-2 combines with J gene TRBJ1-5; D perhaps matches TRBD1 (5 bases). The CDR3 length is 13 residues. Germline V gene lookup returns CDR1 SGHTA and CDR2 FQGNSA. Trimming stripped 3 bases from V and 4 bases from J, with 7 bases between. The full variable domain, in which reference TRBV7-2 and TRBJ1-5 provide the parts outside the CDR3, is GAGVSQSPSNKVTEKGKDVELRCDPISGHTALYWYRQSLGQGLEFLIYFQGNSAPDKSGLPSDRFSAERTGGSVSTLTIQRTQQEDSAVYLCASSLTANQPQHFGDGTRLSIL.

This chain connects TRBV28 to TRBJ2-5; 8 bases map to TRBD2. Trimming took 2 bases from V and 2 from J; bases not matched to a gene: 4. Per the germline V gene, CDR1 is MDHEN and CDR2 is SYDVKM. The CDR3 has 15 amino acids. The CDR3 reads CASSLGPGGQETQYF. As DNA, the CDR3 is TGTGCCAGCAGTTTAGGTCCGGGGGGGCAAGAGACCCAGTACTTC.

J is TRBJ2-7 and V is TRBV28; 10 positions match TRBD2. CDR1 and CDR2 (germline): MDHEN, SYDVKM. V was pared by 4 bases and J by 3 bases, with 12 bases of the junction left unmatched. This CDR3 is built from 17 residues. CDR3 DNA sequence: TGTGCCAGCAGTTCGCCCAACCTTAGCGGGAGGAACTACGAGCAGTACTTC. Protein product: CASSSPNLSGRNYEQYF.

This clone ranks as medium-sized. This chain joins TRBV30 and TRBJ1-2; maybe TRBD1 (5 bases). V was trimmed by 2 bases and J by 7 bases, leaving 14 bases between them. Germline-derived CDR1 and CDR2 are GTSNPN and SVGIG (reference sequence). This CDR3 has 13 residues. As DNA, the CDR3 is TGTGCCTGGAGTCCTGGCTCAGGGATTGGCTACACCTTC. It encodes CAWSPGSGIGYTF.

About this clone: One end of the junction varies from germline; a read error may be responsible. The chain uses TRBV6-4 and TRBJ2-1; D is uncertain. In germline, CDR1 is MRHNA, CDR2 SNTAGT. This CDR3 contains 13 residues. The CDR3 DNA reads TGTGCCAGCAGCCTAGACTCCAACAATGAGCAGTTCTTC. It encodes CASSLDSNNEQFF.

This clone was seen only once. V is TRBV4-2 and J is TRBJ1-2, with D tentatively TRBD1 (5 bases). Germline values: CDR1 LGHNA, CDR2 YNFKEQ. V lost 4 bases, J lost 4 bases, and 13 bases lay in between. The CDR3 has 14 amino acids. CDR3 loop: CASSLLGLAYGYTF. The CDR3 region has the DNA TGTGCCAGCAGCCTGCTGGGGCTGGCCTATGGCTACACCTTC.

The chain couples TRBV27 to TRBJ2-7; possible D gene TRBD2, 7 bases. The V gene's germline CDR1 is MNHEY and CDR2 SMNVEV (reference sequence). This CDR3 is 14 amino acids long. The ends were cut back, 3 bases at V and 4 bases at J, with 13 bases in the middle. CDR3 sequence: CASSFSGGGYEQYF. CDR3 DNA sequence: TGTGCCAGCAGTTTTTCGGGGGGCGGGTACGAGCAGTACTTC.

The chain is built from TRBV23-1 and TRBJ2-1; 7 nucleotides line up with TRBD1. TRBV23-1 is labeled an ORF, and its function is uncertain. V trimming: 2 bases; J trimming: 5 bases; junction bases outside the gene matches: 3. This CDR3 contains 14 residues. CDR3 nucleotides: TGCGCCAGCAGTCAACAGGGGACAGACAATGAGCAGTTCTTC. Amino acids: CASSQQGTDNEQFF.

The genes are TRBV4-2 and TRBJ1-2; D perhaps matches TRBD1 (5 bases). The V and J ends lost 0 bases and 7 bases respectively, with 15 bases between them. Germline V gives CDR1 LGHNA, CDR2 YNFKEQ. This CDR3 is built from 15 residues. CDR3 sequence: CASSQDGQGVVGYTF. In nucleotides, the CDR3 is TGTGCCAGCAGCCAAGATGGGCAGGGTGTGGTTGGCTACACCTTC.

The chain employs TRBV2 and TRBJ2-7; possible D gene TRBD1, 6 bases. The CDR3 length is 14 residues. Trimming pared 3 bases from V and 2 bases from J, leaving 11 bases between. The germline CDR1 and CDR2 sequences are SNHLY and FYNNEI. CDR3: CASSERTVTYEQYF. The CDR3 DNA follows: TGTGCCAGCAGTGAGCGGACAGTTACCTACGAGCAGTACTTC.

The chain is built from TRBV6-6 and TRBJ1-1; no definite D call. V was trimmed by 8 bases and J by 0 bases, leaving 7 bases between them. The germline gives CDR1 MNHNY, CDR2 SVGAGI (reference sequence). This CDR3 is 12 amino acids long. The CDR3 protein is CASGLLNTEAFF. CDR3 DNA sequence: TGTGCCAGCGGGCTTTTGAACACTGAAGCTTTCTTT.

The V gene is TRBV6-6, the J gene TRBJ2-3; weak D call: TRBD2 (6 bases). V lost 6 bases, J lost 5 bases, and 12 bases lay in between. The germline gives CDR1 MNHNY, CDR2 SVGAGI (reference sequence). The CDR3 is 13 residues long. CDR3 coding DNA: TGTGCCAGCAGCACGGGAGAGAGAGATACGCAGTATTTT. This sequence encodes CASSTGERDTQYF.

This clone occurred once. Here the CDR3 DNA reads TGTGCCAGCAGCTTAGTAGGTAGCGGGAGTGATGAGCAGTTCTTC. It is translated as CASSLVGSGSDEQFF. The V call is TRBV7-6, the J call TRBJ2-1, with TRBD2 identical over 9 bases. The V gene end was trimmed by 1 base and the J gene end by 8 bases; junction bases not matched to a gene: 6. Germline CDR1 and CDR2: SGHVS and FNYEAQ. The CDR3 is 15 residues long.

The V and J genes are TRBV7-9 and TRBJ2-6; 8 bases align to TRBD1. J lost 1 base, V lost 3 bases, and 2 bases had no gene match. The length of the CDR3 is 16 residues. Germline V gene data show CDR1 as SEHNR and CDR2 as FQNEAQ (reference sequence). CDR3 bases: TGTGCCAGCAGCTTTCAGGGGGCATCTGGGGCCAACGTCCTGACTTTC. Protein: CASSFQGASGANVLTF.

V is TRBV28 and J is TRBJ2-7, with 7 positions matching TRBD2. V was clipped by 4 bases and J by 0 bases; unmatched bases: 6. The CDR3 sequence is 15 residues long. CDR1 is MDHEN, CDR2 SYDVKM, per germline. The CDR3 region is CASSSLADNSYEQYF. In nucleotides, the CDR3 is TGTGCCAGCAGTTCCCTAGCGGACAACTCCTACGAGCAGTACTTC.

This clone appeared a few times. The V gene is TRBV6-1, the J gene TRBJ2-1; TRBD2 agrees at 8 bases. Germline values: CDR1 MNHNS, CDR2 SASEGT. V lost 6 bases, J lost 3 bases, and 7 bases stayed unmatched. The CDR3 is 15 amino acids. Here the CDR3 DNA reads TGTGCCAGCAGCATAACTAGCGGTGACTACAATGAGCAGTTCTTC. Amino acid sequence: CASSITSGDYNEQFF.

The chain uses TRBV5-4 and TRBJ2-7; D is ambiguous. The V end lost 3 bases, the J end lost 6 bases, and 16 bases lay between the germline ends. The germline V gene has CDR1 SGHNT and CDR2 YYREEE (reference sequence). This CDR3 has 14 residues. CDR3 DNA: TGTGCCAGCAGCTCCCTATGGCGGTTAGGCGAGCAGTACTTC. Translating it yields CASSSLWRLGEQYF.

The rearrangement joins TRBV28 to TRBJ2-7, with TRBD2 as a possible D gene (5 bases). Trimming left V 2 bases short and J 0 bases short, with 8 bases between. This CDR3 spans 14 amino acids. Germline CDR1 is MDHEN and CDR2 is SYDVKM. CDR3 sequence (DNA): TGTGCCAGCAGTTTACGAGGGATCTCCTACGAGCAGTACTTC. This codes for CASSLRGISYEQYF.

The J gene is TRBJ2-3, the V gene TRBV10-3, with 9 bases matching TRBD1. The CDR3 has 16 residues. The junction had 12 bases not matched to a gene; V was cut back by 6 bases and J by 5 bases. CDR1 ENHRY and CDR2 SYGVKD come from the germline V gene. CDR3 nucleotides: TGTGCCATCAGGGAAAACACACAGGGGGCGGGAGATACGCAGTATTTT. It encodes CAIRENTQGAGDTQYF.

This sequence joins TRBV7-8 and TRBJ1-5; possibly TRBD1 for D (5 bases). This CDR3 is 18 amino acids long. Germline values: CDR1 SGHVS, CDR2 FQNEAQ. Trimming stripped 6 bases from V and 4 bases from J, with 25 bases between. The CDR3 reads CASSPHQGSGIANQPQHF. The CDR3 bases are TGTGCCAGCAGTCCCCATCAGGGCAGCGGGATAGCAAATCAGCCCCAGCATTTT.

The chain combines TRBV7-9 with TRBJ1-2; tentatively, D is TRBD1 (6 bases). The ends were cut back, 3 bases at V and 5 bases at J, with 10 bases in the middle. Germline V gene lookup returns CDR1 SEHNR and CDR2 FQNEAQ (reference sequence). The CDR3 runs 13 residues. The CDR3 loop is CASSFRQDYGYTF. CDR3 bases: TGTGCCAGCAGCTTCAGACAGGATTATGGCTACACCTTC.

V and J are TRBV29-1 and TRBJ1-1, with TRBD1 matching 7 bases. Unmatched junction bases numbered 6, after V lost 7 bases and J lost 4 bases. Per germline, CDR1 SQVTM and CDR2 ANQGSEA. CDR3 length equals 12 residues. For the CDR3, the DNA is TGCAGCGCCTGGGGGGACAGCACTGAAGCTTTCTTT. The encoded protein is CSAWGDSTEAFF.

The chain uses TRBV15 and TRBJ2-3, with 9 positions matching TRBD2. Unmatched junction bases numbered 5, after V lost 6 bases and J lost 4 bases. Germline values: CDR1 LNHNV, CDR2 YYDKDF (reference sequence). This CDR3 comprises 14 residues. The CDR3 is CATSRTSAPDTQYF. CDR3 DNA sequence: TGTGCCACCAGTAGGACTAGCGCCCCAGATACGCAGTATTTT.

In DNA, the CDR3 is TGCGCCAGCAGCTTGGAGGCTAGCGGCTACTACAATGAGCAGTTCTTC. This codes for CASSLEASGYYNEQFF. This chain uses TRBV5-1 with TRBJ2-1; 7 nucleotides agree with TRBD2. The V gene end was trimmed by 0 bases and the J gene end by 3 bases; junction bases not matched to a gene: 6. The CDR3 runs to 16 residues. CDR1 is SGHRS and CDR2 is YFSETQ in the germline V gene.